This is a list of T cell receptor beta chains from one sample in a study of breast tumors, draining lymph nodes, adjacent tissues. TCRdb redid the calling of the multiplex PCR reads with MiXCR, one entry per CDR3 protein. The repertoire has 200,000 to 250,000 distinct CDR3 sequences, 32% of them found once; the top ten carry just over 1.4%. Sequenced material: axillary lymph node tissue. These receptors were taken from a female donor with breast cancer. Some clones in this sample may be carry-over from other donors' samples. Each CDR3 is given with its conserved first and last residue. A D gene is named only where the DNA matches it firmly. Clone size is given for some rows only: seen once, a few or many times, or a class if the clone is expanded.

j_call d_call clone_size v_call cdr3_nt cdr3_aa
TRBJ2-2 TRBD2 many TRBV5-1 TGCGCCAGCAGCTTGACTAGCGGGAACACCGGGGAGCTGTTTTTT CASSLTSGNTGELFF
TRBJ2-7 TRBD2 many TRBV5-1 TGCGCCAGCAGCCCGGGGCGGGACTACAACTACGAGCAGTACTTC CASSPGRDYNYEQYF
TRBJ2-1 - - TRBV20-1 TGCAGTGCTAGAGGTGGGGTTCTCAATGAGCAGTTCTTC CSARGGVLNEQFF
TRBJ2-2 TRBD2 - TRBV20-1 TGCAGTGCTAGAGATGACGGGACTAGCGTGAATAACGGGGAGCTGTTTTTT CSARDDGTSVNNGELFF
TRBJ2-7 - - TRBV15 TGTGCCACCAGCGGAGCAGGTTACGAGCAGTACTTC CATSGAGYEQYF
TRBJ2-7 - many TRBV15 TGTGCCACGGGCCCTACAGGGTCCTCCTACGAGCAGTACTTC CATGPTGSSYEQYF
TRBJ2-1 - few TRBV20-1 TGCAGTGCTAAACTAATGAGCTCCTGCAATGAGCAGTTCTTC CSAKLMSSCNEQFF
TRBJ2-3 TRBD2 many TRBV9 TGTGCCAGCAGCGTTGGTTCAAGCGGGAGAGTGGCAGATACGCAGTATTTT CASSVGSSGRVADTQYF
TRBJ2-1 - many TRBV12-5 TGTGCTAGTGGTTTCAACCTGGGGGAACAGTTCTTC CASGFNLGEQFF
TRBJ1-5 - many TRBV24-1 TGTGCCACCAGTGGAGGCCAGTATAGCAATCAGCCCCAGCATTTT CATSGGQYSNQPQHF